The sequence of this TCR beta chain was determined in a study of radiotherapy plus CTLA-4 blockade in lung cancer. Study-level background: Of all patients, approximately 17% responded objectively and approximately 31% showed disease control.

Repertoires were generated with immunoSEQ multiplex PCR, while TCRdb's copy carries only in-frame clones and drops some. The sample contains about 41,000 clones, more than 70% of which appear only once. V lost 4 bases, J lost 7 bases, and 21 bases lay in between. There are 15 residues in the CDR3. Germline lookup yields CDR1 GTSNPN and CDR2 SVGIG (reference sequence). The receptor was derived from a human donor with non-small cell lung cancer who had stable disease on radiotherapy plus ipilimumab. The chain joins TRBV30 to TRBJ2-3; either TRBD1 or TRBD2 may supply D (6 bases each). Here the sequenced sample was peripheral blood, taken from a patient treated with radiotherapy plus ipilimumab. The CDR3 reads CAWTFGGPRVHTQYF. The DNA for the CDR3 is TGTGCCTGGACTTTTGGGGGGCCCCGGGTACATACGCAGTATTTT. The full variable domain, with the rest looked up from reference TRBV30 and TRBJ2-3, is SQTIHQWPATLVQPVGSPLSLECTVEGTSNPNLYWYRQAAGRGLQLLFYSVGIGQISSEVPQNLSASRPQDRQFILSSKKLLLSDSGFYLCAWTFGGPRVHTQYFGPGTRLTVL.